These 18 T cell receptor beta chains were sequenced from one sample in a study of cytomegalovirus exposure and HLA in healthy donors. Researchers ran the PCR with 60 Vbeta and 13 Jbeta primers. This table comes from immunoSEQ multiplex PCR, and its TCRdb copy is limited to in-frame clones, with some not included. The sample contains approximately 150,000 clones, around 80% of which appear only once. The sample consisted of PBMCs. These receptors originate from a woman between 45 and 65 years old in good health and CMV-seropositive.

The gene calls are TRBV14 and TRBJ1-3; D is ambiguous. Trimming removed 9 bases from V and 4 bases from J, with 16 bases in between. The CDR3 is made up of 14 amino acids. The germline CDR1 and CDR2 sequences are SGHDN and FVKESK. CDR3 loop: CASSLGIRGNTIYF. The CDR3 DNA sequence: TGTGCCAGTTCTCTCGGGATTCGGGGAAACACCATATATTTT.

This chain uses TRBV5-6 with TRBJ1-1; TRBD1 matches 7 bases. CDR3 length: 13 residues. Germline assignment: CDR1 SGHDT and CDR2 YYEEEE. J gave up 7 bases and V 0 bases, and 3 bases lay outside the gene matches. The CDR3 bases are TGTGCCAGCAGCTTGGTGACAGGGAATGAAGCTTTCTTT. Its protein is CASSLVTGNEAFF.

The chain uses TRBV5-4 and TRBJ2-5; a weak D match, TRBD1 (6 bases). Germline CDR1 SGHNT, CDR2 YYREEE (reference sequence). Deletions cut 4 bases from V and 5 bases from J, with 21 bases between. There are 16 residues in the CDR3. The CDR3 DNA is TGTGCCAGCAGCGGTGGGGTCACAGGGTCGGGCGAGACCCAGTACTTC. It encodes CASSGGVTGSGETQYF.

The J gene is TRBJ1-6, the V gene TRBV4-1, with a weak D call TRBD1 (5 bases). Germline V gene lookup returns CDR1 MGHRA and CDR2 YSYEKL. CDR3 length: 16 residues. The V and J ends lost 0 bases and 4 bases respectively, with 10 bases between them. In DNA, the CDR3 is TGCGCCAGCAGCCAAGAGCAGGGAACTTATAATTCACCCCTCCACTTT. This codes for CASSQEQGTYNSPLHF.

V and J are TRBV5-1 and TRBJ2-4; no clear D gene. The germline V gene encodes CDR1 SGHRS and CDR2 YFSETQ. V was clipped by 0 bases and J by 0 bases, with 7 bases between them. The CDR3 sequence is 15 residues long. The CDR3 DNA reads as TGCGCCAGCAGCTTGGAATACGGAGCCAAAAACATTCAGTACTTC. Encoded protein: CASSLEYGAKNIQYF.

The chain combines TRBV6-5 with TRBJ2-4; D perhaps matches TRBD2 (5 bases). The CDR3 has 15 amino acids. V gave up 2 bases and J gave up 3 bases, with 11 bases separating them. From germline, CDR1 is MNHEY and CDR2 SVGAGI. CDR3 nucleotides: TGTGCCAGCAGTTACCCTCGGGGTGGCAAAAACATTCAGTACTTC. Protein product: CASSYPRGGKNIQYF.

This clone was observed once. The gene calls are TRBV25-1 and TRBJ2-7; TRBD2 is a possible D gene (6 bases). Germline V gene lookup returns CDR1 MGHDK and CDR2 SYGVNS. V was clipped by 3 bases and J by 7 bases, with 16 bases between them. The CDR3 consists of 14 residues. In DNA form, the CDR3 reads TGTGCCAGCAGTGAGAATCCCCGGGCGGGAGAGCAGTACTTC. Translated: CASSENPRAGEQYF.

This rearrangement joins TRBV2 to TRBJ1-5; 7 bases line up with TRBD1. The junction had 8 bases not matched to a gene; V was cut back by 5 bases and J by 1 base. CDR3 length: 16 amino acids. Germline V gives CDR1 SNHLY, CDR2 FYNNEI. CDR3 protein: CASSFDTGASNQPQHF. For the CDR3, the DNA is TGTGCCAGCAGTTTTGACACAGGGGCGAGCAATCAGCCCCAGCATTTT.

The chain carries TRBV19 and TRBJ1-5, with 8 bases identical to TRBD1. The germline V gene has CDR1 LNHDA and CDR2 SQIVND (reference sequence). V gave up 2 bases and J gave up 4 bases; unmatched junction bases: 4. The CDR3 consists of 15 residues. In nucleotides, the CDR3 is TGTGCCAGTAGTATACGAGACAGGGGAAATCAGCCCCAGCATTTT. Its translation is CASSIRDRGNQPQHF.

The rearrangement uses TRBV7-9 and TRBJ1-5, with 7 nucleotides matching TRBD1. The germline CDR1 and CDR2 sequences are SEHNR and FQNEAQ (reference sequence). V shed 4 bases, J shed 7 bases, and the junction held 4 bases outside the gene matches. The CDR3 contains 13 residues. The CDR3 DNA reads TGTGCCAGCAGCTCGACAGGGAAGCAGCCCCAGCATTTT. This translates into CASSSTGKQPQHF.

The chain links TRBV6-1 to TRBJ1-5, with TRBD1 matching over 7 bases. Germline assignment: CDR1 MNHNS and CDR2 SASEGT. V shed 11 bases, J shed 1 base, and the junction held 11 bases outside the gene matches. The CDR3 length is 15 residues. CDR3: CAVTRRGQSNQPQHF. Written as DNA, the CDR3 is TGTGCCGTAACGCGGAGGGGGCAAAGCAATCAGCCCCAGCATTTT.

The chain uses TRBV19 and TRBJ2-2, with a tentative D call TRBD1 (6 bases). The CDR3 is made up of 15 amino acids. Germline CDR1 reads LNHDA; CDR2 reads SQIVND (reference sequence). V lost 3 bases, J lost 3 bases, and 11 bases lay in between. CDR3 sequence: CASSIHRVYTGELFF. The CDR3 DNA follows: TGTGCCAGTAGTATCCACAGGGTTTACACCGGGGAGCTGTTTTTT.

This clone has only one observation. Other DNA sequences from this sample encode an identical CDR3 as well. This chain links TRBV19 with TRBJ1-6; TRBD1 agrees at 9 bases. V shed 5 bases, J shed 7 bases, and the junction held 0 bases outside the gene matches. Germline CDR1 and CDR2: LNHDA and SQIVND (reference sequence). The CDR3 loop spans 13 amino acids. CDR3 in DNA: TGTGCCAGTAGTGGACAGGGGAATTCACCCCTCCACTTT. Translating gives CASSGQGNSPLHF.

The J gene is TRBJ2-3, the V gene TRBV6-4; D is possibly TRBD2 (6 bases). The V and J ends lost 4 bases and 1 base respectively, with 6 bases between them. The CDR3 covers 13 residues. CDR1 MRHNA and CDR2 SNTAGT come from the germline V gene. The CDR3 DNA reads TGTGCCAGCAGTGCGGGGGGCACAGATACGCAGTATTTT. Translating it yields CASSAGGTDTQYF.

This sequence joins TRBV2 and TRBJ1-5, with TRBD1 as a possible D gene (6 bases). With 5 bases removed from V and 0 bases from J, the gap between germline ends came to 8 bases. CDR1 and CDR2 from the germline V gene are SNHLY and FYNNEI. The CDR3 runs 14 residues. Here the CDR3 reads CASSTDSSNQPQHF. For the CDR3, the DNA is TGTGCCAGCAGTACGGACAGTAGCAATCAGCCCCAGCATTTT.

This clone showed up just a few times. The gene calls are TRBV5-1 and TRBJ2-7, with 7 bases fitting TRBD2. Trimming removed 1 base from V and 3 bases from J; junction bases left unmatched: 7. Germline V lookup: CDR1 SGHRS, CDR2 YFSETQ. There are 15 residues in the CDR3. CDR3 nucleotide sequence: TGCGCCAGCAGCTTGTATGCGGGGGAGAGCTACGAGCAGTACTTC. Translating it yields CASSLYAGESYEQYF.

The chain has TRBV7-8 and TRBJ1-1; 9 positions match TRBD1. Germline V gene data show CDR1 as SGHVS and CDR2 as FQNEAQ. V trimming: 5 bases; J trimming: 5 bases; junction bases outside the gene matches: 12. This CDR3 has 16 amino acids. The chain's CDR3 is CASSRRPGQGNTEAFF. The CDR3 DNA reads TGTGCCAGCAGCCGCCGTCCGGGACAGGGAAATACTGAAGCTTTCTTT.

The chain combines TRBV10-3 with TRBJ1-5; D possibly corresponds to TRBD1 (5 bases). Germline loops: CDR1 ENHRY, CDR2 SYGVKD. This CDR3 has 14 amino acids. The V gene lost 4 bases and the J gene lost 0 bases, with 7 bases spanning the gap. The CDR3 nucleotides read TGTGCCATCAGTGCCAGGGTTAGCAATCAGCCCCAGCATTTT. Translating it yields CAISARVSNQPQHF.